These 8 T cell receptor beta chains share one sample of origin, sequenced in a study of PD-L1 blockade in urothelial cancer. Time point defined: peripheral blood 6 weeks after treatment start. Clones were sequenced by immunoSEQ multiplex PCR, and TCRdb holds only the in-frame ones, with some missing. There are about 48,000 clones in the sample; 80% to 90% occur only once, and approximately 10% lies in the top ten. Sequencing used PBMCs, obtained around atezolizumab (anti-PD-L1) treatment. These receptors were taken from a man aged 70-80 years with urothelial cancer.

The rearrangement joins TRBV19 to TRBJ2-1; D not certain. Trimming left V 4 bases short and J 8 bases short, with 9 bases between. This CDR3 comprises 12 residues. CDR1 is LNHDA, CDR2 SQIVND, per germline (reference sequence). The CDR3: CASSNQVDEQFF. CDR3 coding DNA: TGTGCCAGTAGTAACCAGGTGGATGAGCAGTTCTTC.

V and J are TRBV11-2 and TRBJ2-7; no definite D call. The CDR3 runs 14 residues. V was cut by 1 base and J by 0 bases, with 7 bases left in between. Germline CDR1 SGHAT, CDR2 FQNNGV. The CDR3 loop reads CASSLARSSYEQYF. The CDR3 region has the DNA TGTGCCAGCAGCTTAGCTAGGAGCTCCTACGAGCAGTACTTC.

This clone has a handful of counts. This sequence joins TRBV11-2 and TRBJ2-2; possible D gene TRBD1, 5 bases. CDR1 is SGHAT and CDR2 is FQNNGV in the germline V gene. The CDR3 is 15 amino acids. V dropped 3 bases and J dropped 0 bases, with 8 bases sitting between them. CDR3 in amino acids: CASSFRRANTGELFF. The CDR3 region has the DNA TGTGCCAGCAGCTTTCGCAGGGCGAACACCGGGGAGCTGTTTTTT.

V is TRBV6-4 and J is TRBJ2-2; 9 positions match TRBD2. Germline values: CDR1 MRHNA, CDR2 SNTAGT. J gave up 5 bases and V 1 base, and 2 bases lay outside the gene matches. The CDR3 sequence is 15 residues long. The CDR3 DNA is TGTGCCAGCAGTGACTTTAGCGGGAGAACCGGGGAGCTGTTTTTT. Residues: CASSDFSGRTGELFF.

This chain uses TRBV9 with TRBJ2-1; TRBD2 matches at 9 bases. V lost 0 bases to trimming and J lost 8 bases; unmatched junction nucleotides: 9. The CDR3 has 16 amino acids. The germline V gene has CDR1 SGDLS and CDR2 YYNGEE. CDR3: CASSVARREGLDEQFF. Written as DNA, the CDR3 is TGTGCCAGCAGCGTAGCCAGGCGGGAGGGCCTGGATGAGCAGTTCTTC.

The chain links TRBV7-8 to TRBJ1-3, with TRBD1 as a possible D gene (5 bases). The CDR3 spans 13 residues. Germline CDR1 is SGHVS and CDR2 is FQNEAQ. V lost 5 bases, J lost 4 bases, and 9 bases lay in between. The CDR3 nucleotides read TGTGCCAGCAGCCCCGGACAAGGAAACACCATATATTTT. This codes for CASSPGQGNTIYF.

J is TRBJ1-2 and V is TRBV5-1; 12 nucleotides align to TRBD1. With 4 bases clipped from V and 8 bases from J, the junction kept 6 bases outside the gene matches. CDR1 and CDR2 from the germline V gene are SGHRS and YFSETQ. CDR3 length equals 14 residues. The CDR3 spells CASSPGQGASGYTF. As DNA, the CDR3 is TGCGCCAGCAGCCCGGGACAGGGGGCTAGCGGCTACACCTTC.

The chain links TRBV30 to TRBJ1-1; perhaps TRBD1 as D (5 bases). Germline values: CDR1 GTSNPN, CDR2 SVGIG (reference sequence). This CDR3 region has 12 residues. The V end was cut by 3 bases, the J end by 11 bases, with 16 bases between. CDR3: CAWSQSGGWAFF. In nucleotides, the CDR3 is TGTGCCTGGAGCCAAAGCGGGGGGTGGGCTTTCTTT.